The entry below gives a single TCR beta chain sequence along with its context. This sample was included in a study of PD-L1 blockade in urothelial cancer. About the research overall: Samples of blood were analyzed 3 weeks (second dose) and 6 weeks after treatment start. T cells were recovered from blood samples at a median of around 140,000.

Specified time point: peripheral blood 6 weeks after treatment start. The assay was immunoSEQ multiplex PCR, and TCRdb's table has in-frame clones only and misses some. Of 83,000 or so clones listed, approximately 87% were seen once; the top ten hold around 8%. Germline-derived CDR1 and CDR2 are SGHTA and FQGNSA. The CDR3 extends over 19 amino acids. Losses at the gene ends were 5 bases for V and 7 bases for J; bases not matched to a gene: 17. The chain is built from TRBV7-2 and TRBJ2-7, with 16 bases aligning to TRBD2. This sequence was found in a man in his 70s with urothelial cancer. The input for sequencing was PBMCs, taken around atezolizumab (anti-PD-L1) treatment. The CDR3 DNA reads TGTGCCAGCAGCCCCCCTCCCCTGGGACTAGCGGGGGGGCCGGAGGAGCAGTACTTC. Residues: CASSPPPLGLAGGPEEQYF.